Following are 30 T cell receptor beta chains from one sample sequenced in a study of T cell responses to AZD1222 COVID-19 vaccine. Repertoires were generated with immunoSEQ multiplex PCR, while TCRdb's copy carries only in-frame clones and drops some. The data contain approximately 82,000 clones, more than 85% of them singletons. The sequenced sample was peripheral blood, obtained 28 days after the second AZD1222 dose. These receptors came from an adult who received the AZD1222 COVID-19 vaccine.

The chain has TRBV4-2 and TRBJ1-2; D may be TRBD1 (5 bases). The length of the CDR3 is 14 residues. Germline assignment: CDR1 LGHNA and CDR2 YNFKEQ. The V end was cut by 2 bases, the J end by 0 bases, with 7 bases between. In DNA, the CDR3 is TGTGCCAGCAGCCAACAGGGAGCTAACTATGGCTACACCTTC. It codes for CASSQQGANYGYTF.

The V call is TRBV6-2 or TRBV6-3, the J call TRBJ2-3; D gene unclear. From germline, CDR1 is MNHEY and CDR2 SVGEGT. This CDR3 contains 12 residues. The ends were cut back, 6 bases at V and 10 bases at J, with 14 bases in the middle. In DNA, the CDR3 is TGTGCCAGCAGCAGACTCGGAGCGTCGCAGTATTTT. This translates into CASSRLGASQYF.

This clone turned up a few times. The chain uses TRBV20-1 and TRBJ1-5; D is ambiguous. Trimming took 6 bases from V and 11 from J, leaving 14 bases between them. CDR3 size: 11 residues. The germline CDR1 and CDR2 sequences are DFQATT and SNEGSKA (reference sequence). The DNA of the CDR3 is TGCAGTGCGGATAACGGTCGGGCCCAGCATTTT. Amino acid sequence: CSADNGRAQHF.

The chain couples TRBV7-8 to TRBJ2-1; D may be TRBD2 (5 bases). The CDR3 contains 18 residues. Trimming removed 1 base at V and 0 bases at J, with 16 bases between. Germline V CDR1 and CDR2: SGHVS, FQNEAQ. CDR3 loop: CASSLDDGGFNSYNEQFF. As DNA, the CDR3 is TGTGCCAGCAGCTTAGATGACGGCGGGTTTAACTCCTACAATGAGCAGTTCTTC.

The chain combines TRBV11-3 with TRBJ1-1; the D gene is possibly TRBD1 (6 bases). The CDR3 extends over 13 amino acids. The V gene's germline CDR1 is SGHNT and CDR2 YENEEA. The germline V and J ends were trimmed by 3 bases and 4 bases, with 9 bases remaining between them. The CDR3 DNA follows: TGTGCCAGCAGCTTTTCAGGGGTCACTGAAGCTTTCTTT. Protein: CASSFSGVTEAFF.

The genes are TRBV6-5 and TRBJ1-2, with a weak D call TRBD1 (5 bases). V was clipped by 3 bases and J by 4 bases, with 12 bases between them. Germline-derived CDR1 and CDR2 are MNHEY and SVGAGI. There are 14 residues in the CDR3. CDR3 in DNA: TGTGCCAGCAGTTATTCGGGGGGGGGCTATGGCTACACCTTC. It translates to CASSYSGGGYGYTF.

This rearrangement joins TRBV5-4 to TRBJ1-2; D is unclear. This CDR3 is built from 12 residues. CDR1 is SGHNT and CDR2 is YYREEE in the germline V gene (reference sequence). Trimming cost V 0 bases and J 4 bases, with 4 bases left between them. This CDR3 is CASSLEFYGYTF. The CDR3 region has the DNA TGTGCCAGCAGCTTGGAGTTCTATGGCTACACCTTC.

This sequence joins TRBV6-5 and TRBJ2-2; D may match TRBD1 or TRBD2 (5 bases each). CDR1 and CDR2 from the germline V gene are MNHEY and SVGAGI. The CDR3 has 15 amino acids. The V end was cut by 5 bases, the J end by 0 bases, with 10 bases between. CDR3 sequence (DNA): TGTGCCAGCAGTCCCGGGACGCCGAACACCGGGGAGCTGTTTTTT. It codes for CASSPGTPNTGELFF.

The chain's CDR3 is CASSLGGNTEAFF. CDR3 coding DNA: TGTGCCAGCAGCTTAGGGGGCAACACTGAAGCTTTCTTT. This chain joins TRBV11-2 and TRBJ1-1, with D possibly TRBD1 on 5 matching bases. Germline CDR1 and CDR2: SGHAT and FQNNGV. V was trimmed by 1 base and J by 2 bases, leaving 5 bases between them. The CDR3 is 13 amino acids. The entire variable domain, with the rest obtained from reference TRBV11-2 and TRBJ1-1, is as follows: EAGVAQSPRYKIIEKRQSVAFWCNPISGHATLYWYQQILGQGPKLLIQFQNNGVVDDSQLPKDRFSAERLKGVDSTLKIQPAKLEDSAVYLCASSLGGNTEAFFGQGTRLTVV.

The rearrangement uses TRBV19 and TRBJ1-4; D is ambiguous. The CDR3 length is 14 residues. The V and J ends lost 6 bases and 7 bases respectively, with 15 bases between them. The germline V gene encodes CDR1 LNHDA and CDR2 SQIVND (reference sequence). The chain's CDR3 is CASSNGPLGEKLFF. Here the CDR3 DNA reads TGTGCCAGTAGCAACGGGCCCCTGGGTGAAAAACTGTTTTTT.

This clone has a single count. The rearrangement links TRBV30 to TRBJ1-6; D not certain. Germline V gene data show CDR1 as GTSNPN and CDR2 as SVGIG (reference sequence). The ends were cut back, 2 bases at V and 3 bases at J, with 14 bases in the middle. The length of the CDR3 is 16 residues. CDR3: CAWSPSRAGYNSPLHF. CDR3 sequence (DNA): TGTGCCTGGAGTCCCTCTCGGGCAGGCTATAATTCACCCCTCCACTTT.

The gene calls are TRBV5-1 and TRBJ2-7, with D possibly TRBD1 on 6 matching bases. The germline gives CDR1 SGHRS, CDR2 YFSETQ. Trimming removed 4 bases at V and 0 bases at J, with 14 bases between. This CDR3 is built from 15 residues. The CDR3 coding sequence is TGCGCCAGCAGCCCACCCGACAGGACCTCCTACGAGCAGTACTTC. Its translation is CASSPPDRTSYEQYF.

The genes are TRBV19 and TRBJ2-1, with TRBD2 matching 9 bases. Germline values: CDR1 LNHDA, CDR2 SQIVND (reference sequence). V was pared by 3 bases and J by 9 bases, with 6 bases of the junction left unmatched. The CDR3 is 14 residues long. As DNA, the CDR3 is TGTGCCAGTAGTATCGCCAGCGGGGGGACTGAGCAGTTCTTC. Translation: CASSIASGGTEQFF.

The chain couples TRBV9 to TRBJ2-7; D uncertain. The V and J ends lost 2 bases and 1 base respectively, with 13 bases between them. Germline CDR1 and CDR2: SGDLS and YYNGEE. The CDR3 extends over 15 amino acids. The CDR3 protein is CASSVSPGSSYEQYF. DNA of the CDR3: TGTGCCAGCAGCGTTAGCCCCGGCAGTTCCTACGAGCAGTACTTC. The variable domain in full, completed from reference TRBV9 and TRBJ2-7, reads DSGVTQTPKHLITATGQRVTLRCSPRSGDLSVYWYQQSLDQGLQFLIQYYNGEERAKGNILERFSAQQFPDLHSELNLSSLELGDSALYFCASSVSPGSSYEQYFGPGTRLTVT.

This rearrangement joins TRBV7-8 to TRBJ1-6; TRBD1 matches at 12 bases. The V segment lost 3 bases and the J segment 2 bases; nucleotides outside the gene matches: 5. The CDR3 is 18 amino acids. Germline V gene lookup returns CDR1 SGHVS and CDR2 FQNEAQ. In DNA form, the CDR3 reads TGTGCCAGCAGCTTCTCCGGGACAGGGGGCCCCTATAATTCACCCCTCCACTTT. Its protein product is CASSFSGTGGPYNSPLHF. The whole variable domain, remainder taken from reference TRBV7-8 and TRBJ1-6, is GAGVSQSPRYKVAKRGQDVALRCDPISGHVSLFWYQQALGQGPEFLTYFQNEAQLDKSGLPSDRFFAERPEGSVSTLKIQRTQQEDSAVYLCASSFSGTGGPYNSPLHFGNGTRLTVT.

The gene calls are TRBV11-3 and TRBJ1-4, with D tentatively TRBD1 (5 bases). Germline CDR1 SGHNT, CDR2 YENEEA. Deletions cut 4 bases from V and 8 bases from J, with 14 bases between. This CDR3 region has 14 residues. CDR3 sequence: CASSSDITEEKLFF. Here the CDR3 DNA reads TGTGCCAGCAGCTCGGACATAACTGAGGAAAAACTGTTTTTT.

The chain recombines TRBV2 with TRBJ2-3; 12 bases are a match to TRBD2. Germline values: CDR1 SNHLY, CDR2 FYNNEI. The CDR3 totals 18 residues. V lost 3 bases, J lost 0 bases, and 7 bases stayed unmatched. CDR3: CASSERLAGDFSTDTQYF. The CDR3 coding sequence is TGTGCCAGCAGTGAGAGACTAGCGGGGGACTTTAGCACAGATACGCAGTATTTT.

V is TRBV30 and J is TRBJ1-2, with TRBD1 matching 9 bases. This CDR3 contains 14 residues. In germline, CDR1 is GTSNPN, CDR2 SVGIG (reference sequence). Losses at the gene ends were 2 bases for V and 4 bases for J; bases not matched to a gene: 5. The CDR3, as DNA: TGTGCCTGGAGTCGCCGGACAGGGGCCTATGGCTACACCTTC. It specifies CAWSRRTGAYGYTF.

The rearrangement uses TRBV6-6 and TRBJ1-2, with 7 bases lining up with TRBD1. The length of the CDR3 is 14 residues. V was pared by 2 bases and J by 2 bases, with 2 bases of the junction left unmatched. Germline CDR1 reads MNHNY; CDR2 reads SVGAGI (reference sequence). The CDR3 DNA is TGTGCCAGCAGTTACACAGGGGAGAACTATGGCTACACCTTC. The encoded protein is CASSYTGENYGYTF.

This clone was picked up one time. V usage is TRBV19 and J usage is TRBJ1-2; D is unclear. Deletions cut 1 base from V and 6 bases from J, with 9 bases between. Germline CDR1 and CDR2: LNHDA and SQIVND (reference sequence). The CDR3 is 13 residues long. The CDR3 bases are TGTGCCAGTAGTATAGTTGAAGGGAATGGCTACACCTTC. Its protein is CASSIVEGNGYTF. The full variable domain, with the rest looked up from reference TRBV19 and TRBJ1-2, is DGGITQSPKYLFRKEGQNVTLSCEQNLNHDAMYWYRQDPGQGLRLIYYSQIVNDFQKGDIAEGYSVSREKKESFPLTVTSAQKNPTAFYLCASSIVEGNGYTFGSGTRLTVV.

The rearrangement links TRBV12-3 or TRBV12-4 to TRBJ1-5; D call uncertain. Trimming shortened V by 3 bases and J by 7 bases, and 10 bases separated the two germline ends. This CDR3 is built from 13 residues. The CDR3 spells CASSLPGRQPQHF. The CDR3 DNA is TGTGCCAGCAGTTTGCCCGGGAGACAGCCCCAGCATTTT.

V usage is TRBV19 and J usage is TRBJ1-6, with D possibly matching TRBD1 (5 bases). CDR1 is LNHDA and CDR2 is SQIVND in the germline V gene (reference sequence). The CDR3 loop spans 14 amino acids. The CDR3 region is CACGGSSYNSPLHF. The CDR3 bases are TGTGCGTGCGGGGGGAGCTCCTATAATTCACCCCTCCACTTT.

V is TRBV5-1 and J is TRBJ2-1; the match to TRBD1 covers 11 bases. The CDR3 spans 16 residues. V trimming: 4 bases; J trimming: 4 bases; junction bases outside the gene matches: 7. Germline V gene sequence: CDR1 SGHRS, CDR2 YFSETQ. CDR3 nucleotide sequence: TGCGCCAGCAGCGCAAGGACAGGGGGCATTTACAATGAGCAGTTCTTC. Translated: CASSARTGGIYNEQFF.

This clone was seen once. V usage is TRBV7-2 and J usage is TRBJ1-6; unclear D gene. Germline V gene data show CDR1 as SGHTA and CDR2 as FQGNSA. V was trimmed by 4 bases and J by 9 bases, leaving 10 bases between them. This CDR3 has 13 amino acids. The CDR3 reads CASSSDRLSPLHF. The CDR3 region has the DNA TGTGCCAGCAGCTCCGACCGCCTTTCACCCCTCCACTTT.

Remarks on this clone: The same CDR3 can be traced to other DNA sequences in this sample. CDR3 loop: CASSPGGSGANVLTF. CDR3 DNA sequence: TGTGCCAGCTCACCTGGGGGGTCTGGGGCCAACGTCCTGACTTTC. The chain joins TRBV18 to TRBJ2-6, with a tentative D call TRBD2 (6 bases). The V gene's germline CDR1 is KGHSH and CDR2 LQKENI. Trimming shortened V by 3 bases and J by 1 base, and 7 bases separated the two germline ends. The CDR3 is made up of 15 amino acids.

The chain is built from TRBV6-4 and TRBJ2-3; 8 bases line up with TRBD1. The CDR3 contains 16 residues. The ends lost 0 bases at V and 3 bases at J; junction bases unmatched: 5. Germline CDR1 and CDR2: MRHNA and SNTAGT. In DNA form, the CDR3 reads TGTGCCAGCAGTGACTCATCGGACAGGGTTACAGATACGCAGTATTTT. Its protein product is CASSDSSDRVTDTQYF.

A few counts support this clone. The chain employs TRBV9 and TRBJ2-3; 10 bases align to TRBD2. Germline CDR1 and CDR2: SGDLS and YYNGEE. With 4 bases clipped from V and 6 bases from J, the junction kept 11 bases outside the gene matches. This CDR3 spans 16 amino acids. CDR3 bases: TGTGCCAGCAGCCCCCGGACTAGCGGAGCTTTGGATACGCAGTATTTT. Its protein product is CASSPRTSGALDTQYF.

This chain connects TRBV11-3 to TRBJ2-3; D gene unclear. This CDR3 region has 14 residues. Trimming took 1 base from V and 2 from J, leaving 7 bases between them. Germline V gene lookup returns CDR1 SGHNT and CDR2 YENEEA. CDR3: CASSLARSTDTQYF. CDR3 nucleotides: TGTGCCAGCAGCTTAGCGCGATCCACAGATACGCAGTATTTT.

CDR3 bases: TGTGCCAGCAGTCCGGTGGGCACTGAAGCTTTCTTT. Translated, it gives CASSPVGTEAFF. The chain combines TRBV6-5 with TRBJ1-1; D ambiguous. Germline lookup yields CDR1 MNHEY and CDR2 SVGAGI. The length of the CDR3 is 12 residues. V lost 5 bases to trimming and J lost 4 bases, with 8 bases between them.

The chain carries TRBV7-2 and TRBJ1-3; D remains unclear. V dropped 5 bases and J dropped 4 bases, with 6 bases sitting between them. CDR1 is SGHTA and CDR2 is FQGNSA in the germline V gene. The CDR3 sequence is 12 residues long. CDR3 DNA sequence: TGTGCCAGCAGCCCCCCAGGAAACACCATATATTTT. It is translated as CASSPPGNTIYF.